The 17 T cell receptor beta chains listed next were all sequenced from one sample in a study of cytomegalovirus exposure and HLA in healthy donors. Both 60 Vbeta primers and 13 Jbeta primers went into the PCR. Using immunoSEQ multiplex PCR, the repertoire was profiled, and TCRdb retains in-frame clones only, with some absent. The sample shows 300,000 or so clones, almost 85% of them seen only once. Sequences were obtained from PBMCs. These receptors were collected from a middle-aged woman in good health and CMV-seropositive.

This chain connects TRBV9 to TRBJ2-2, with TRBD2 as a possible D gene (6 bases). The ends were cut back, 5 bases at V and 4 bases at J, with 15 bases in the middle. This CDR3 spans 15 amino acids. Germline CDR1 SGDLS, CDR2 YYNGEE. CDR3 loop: CASREGRRGTGELFF. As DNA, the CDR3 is TGTGCCAGCAGGGAGGGCAGGCGGGGCACCGGGGAGCTGTTTTTT.

The CDR3 DNA follows: TGCGCCAGCAGCCAAGTCTTGGGGCACCGAACTAGCGGGAGAGTTTCAGATACGCAGTATTTT. This translates into CASSQVLGHRTSGRVSDTQYF. The chain joins TRBV4-1 to TRBJ2-3; 11 bases line up with TRBD2. Trimming took 1 base from V and 4 from J; bases not matched to a gene: 19. The CDR3 is 21 residues long. Germline V gene data show CDR1 as MGHRA and CDR2 as YSYEKL.

Here the CDR3 reads CASSIGGGPASNQPQHF. CDR3 coding DNA: TGTGCCAGTAGTATAGGAGGGGGACCAGCAAGCAATCAGCCCCAGCATTTT. The V call is TRBV19, the J call TRBJ1-5; D perhaps matches TRBD1 (6 bases). The V end lost 1 base, the J end lost 1 base, and 14 bases lay between the germline ends. From germline, CDR1 is LNHDA and CDR2 SQIVND (reference sequence). This CDR3 comprises 17 residues.

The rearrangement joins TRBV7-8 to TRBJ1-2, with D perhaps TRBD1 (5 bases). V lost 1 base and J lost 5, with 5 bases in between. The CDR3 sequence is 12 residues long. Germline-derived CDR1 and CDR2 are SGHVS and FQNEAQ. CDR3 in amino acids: CASSLEGYGYTF. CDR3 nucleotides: TGTGCCAGCAGCTTAGAGGGGTATGGCTACACCTTC.

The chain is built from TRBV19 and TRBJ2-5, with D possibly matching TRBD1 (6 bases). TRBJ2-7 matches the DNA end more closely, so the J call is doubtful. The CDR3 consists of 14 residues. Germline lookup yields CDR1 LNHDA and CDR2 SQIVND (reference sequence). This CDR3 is CASSIKTGPYEQYF. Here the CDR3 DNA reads TGTGCCAGTAGTATTAAGACAGGACCCTACGAGCAGTACTTC.

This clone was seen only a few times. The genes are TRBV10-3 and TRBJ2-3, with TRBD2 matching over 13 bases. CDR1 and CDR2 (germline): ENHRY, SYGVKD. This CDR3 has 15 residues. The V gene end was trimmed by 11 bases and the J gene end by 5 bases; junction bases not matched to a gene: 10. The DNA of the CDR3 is TGTGCCTCTGGGACTAGCGGGACGAGGGGAGATACGCAGTATTTT. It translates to CASGTSGTRGDTQYF.

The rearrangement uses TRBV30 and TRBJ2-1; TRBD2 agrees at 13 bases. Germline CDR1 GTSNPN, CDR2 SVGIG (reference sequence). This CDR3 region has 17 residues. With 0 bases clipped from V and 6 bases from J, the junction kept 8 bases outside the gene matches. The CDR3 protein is CAWSVGRTSGSANEQFF. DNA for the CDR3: TGTGCCTGGAGTGTAGGGAGGACTAGCGGGAGTGCCAATGAGCAGTTCTTC. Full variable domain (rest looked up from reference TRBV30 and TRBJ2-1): SQTIHQWPATLVQPVGSPLSLECTVEGTSNPNLYWYRQAAGRGLQLLFYSVGIGQISSEVPQNLSASRPQDRQFILSSKKLLLSDSGFYLCAWSVGRTSGSANEQFFGPGTRLTVL.

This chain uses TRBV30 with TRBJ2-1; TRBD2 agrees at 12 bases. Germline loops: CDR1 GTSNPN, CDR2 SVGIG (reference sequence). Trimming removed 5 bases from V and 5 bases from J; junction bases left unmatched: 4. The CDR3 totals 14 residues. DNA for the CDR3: TGTGCCTGGCGTACTAGCGGGGGGAACAATGAGCAGTTCTTC. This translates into CAWRTSGGNNEQFF.

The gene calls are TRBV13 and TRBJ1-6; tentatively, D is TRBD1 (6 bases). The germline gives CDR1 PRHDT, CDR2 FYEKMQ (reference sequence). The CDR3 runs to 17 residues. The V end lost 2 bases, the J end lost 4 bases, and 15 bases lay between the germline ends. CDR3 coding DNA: TGTGCCAGCAGCTTAAGGTTGCGGGGGCCGTATAATTCACCCCTCCACTTT. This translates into CASSLRLRGPYNSPLHF.

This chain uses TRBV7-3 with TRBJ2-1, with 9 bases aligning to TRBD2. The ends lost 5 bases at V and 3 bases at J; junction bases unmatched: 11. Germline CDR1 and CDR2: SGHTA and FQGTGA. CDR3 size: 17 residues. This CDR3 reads CASSLSSSGIRYNEQFF. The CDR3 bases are TGTGCCAGCAGCCTCTCCTCTAGCGGGATACGCTACAATGAGCAGTTCTTC. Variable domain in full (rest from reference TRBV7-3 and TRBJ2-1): GAGVSQTPSNKVTEKGKYVELRCDPISGHTALYWYRQSLGQGPEFLIYFQGTGAADDSGLPNDRFFAVRPEGSVSTLKIQRTERGDSAVYLCASSLSSSGIRYNEQFFGPGTRLTVL.

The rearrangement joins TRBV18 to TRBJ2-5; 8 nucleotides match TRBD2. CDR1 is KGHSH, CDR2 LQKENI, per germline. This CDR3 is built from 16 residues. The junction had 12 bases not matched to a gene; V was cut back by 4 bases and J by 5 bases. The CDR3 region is CASSLWEAGVGETQYF. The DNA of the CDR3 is TGTGCCAGCTCACTCTGGGAAGCGGGAGTCGGGGAGACCCAGTACTTC.

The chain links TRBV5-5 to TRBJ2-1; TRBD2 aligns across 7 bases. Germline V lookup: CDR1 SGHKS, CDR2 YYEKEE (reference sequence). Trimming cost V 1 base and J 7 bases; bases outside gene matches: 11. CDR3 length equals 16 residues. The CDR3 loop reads CASSLHLEREQNEQFF. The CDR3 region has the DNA TGTGCCAGCAGCTTGCATCTCGAGCGGGAACAGAATGAGCAGTTCTTC.

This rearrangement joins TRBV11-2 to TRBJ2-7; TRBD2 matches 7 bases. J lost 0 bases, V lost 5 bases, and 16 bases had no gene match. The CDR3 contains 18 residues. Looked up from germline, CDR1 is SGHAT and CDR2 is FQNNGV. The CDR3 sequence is CASSLRSSGGLVSYEQYF. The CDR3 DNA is TGTGCCAGCAGCCTCAGGAGCAGTGGCGGACTAGTCTCCTACGAGCAGTACTTC.

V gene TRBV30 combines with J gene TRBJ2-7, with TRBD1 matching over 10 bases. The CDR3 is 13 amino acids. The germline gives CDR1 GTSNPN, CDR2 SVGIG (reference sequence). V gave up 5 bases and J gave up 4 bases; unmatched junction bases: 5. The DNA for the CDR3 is TGTGCCTGGGCCGGGACAGGGGCTTACGAGCAGTACTTC. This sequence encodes CAWAGTGAYEQYF.

The CDR3 coding sequence is TGTGCCAGCAGAAACGACAGGGCCTATGGCTACACCTTC. The encoded protein is CASRNDRAYGYTF. V gene TRBV6-6 combines with J gene TRBJ1-2; 7 bases align to TRBD1. Trimming took 6 bases from V and 4 from J; bases not matched to a gene: 5. This CDR3 comprises 13 residues. CDR1 and CDR2 (germline): MNHNY, SVGAGI (reference sequence).

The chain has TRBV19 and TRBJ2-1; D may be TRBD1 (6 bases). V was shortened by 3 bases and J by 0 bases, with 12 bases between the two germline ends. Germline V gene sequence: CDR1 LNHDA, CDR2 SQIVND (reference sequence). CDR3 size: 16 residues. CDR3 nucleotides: TGTGCCAGTAGTATGGTCAGGGGCGTCTCCTACAATGAGCAGTTCTTC. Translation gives CASSMVRGVSYNEQFF. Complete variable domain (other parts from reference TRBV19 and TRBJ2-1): DGGITQSPKYLFRKEGQNVTLSCEQNLNHDAMYWYRQDPGQGLRLIYYSQIVNDFQKGDIAEGYSVSREKKESFPLTVTSAQKNPTAFYLCASSMVRGVSYNEQFFGPGTRLTVL.

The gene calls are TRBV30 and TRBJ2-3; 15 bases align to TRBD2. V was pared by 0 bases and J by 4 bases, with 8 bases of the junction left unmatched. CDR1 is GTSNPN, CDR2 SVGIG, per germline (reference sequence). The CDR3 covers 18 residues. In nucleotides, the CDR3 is TGTGCCTGGAGTGTTATGAGGACTAGCGGGAGGGTAGCAGATACGCAGTATTTT. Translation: CAWSVMRTSGRVADTQYF.